What follows are 9 T cell receptor beta chains derived from one specimen sequenced in a study of T cell repertoires in cytomegalovirus infection. MiXCR, applied by TCRdb to the reads, yields one record per CDR3 protein. Among around 530,000 distinct CDR3 sequences, about 25% were seen once, and the ten largest hold about 13%. Specimen: PBMCs. The receptors derive from a human donor in good health (CMV status not recorded). Some clones in this sample may be carry-over from other donors' samples.

This clonotype was seen more than once but under ten times. CDR3 DNA: TGTGCCAGCAGTTACTCCCCCAGGAGAACCACAGATACGCAGTATTTT. It yields the protein CASSYSPRRTTDTQYF. The chain uses TRBV6-5 and TRBJ2-3; D ambiguous. Between the trimmed V and J ends, which lost 0 bases and 2 bases, there was a span of 12 bases. The CDR3 runs 16 residues. From germline, CDR1 is MNHEY and CDR2 SVGAGI.

This chain connects TRBV5-6 to TRBJ1-5; TRBD1 matches 9 bases. The germline V gene has CDR1 SGHDT and CDR2 YYEEEE. The CDR3 extends over 17 amino acids. Unmatched junction bases numbered 10, after V lost 1 base and J lost 5 bases. CDR3 DNA: TGTGCCAGCAGCTTGACCAGGACAGGGGCCCCCTATCAGCCCCAGCATTTT. Its translation: CASSLTRTGAPYQPQHF.

This clonotype was picked up a small number of times. The chain recombines TRBV5-1 with TRBJ2-3; the match to TRBD2 covers 13 bases. V dropped 2 bases and J dropped 2; count of bases not matched to a gene: 8. This CDR3 is 18 amino acids long. Germline CDR1 is SGHRS and CDR2 is YFSETQ. The CDR3 DNA follows: TGCGCCAGCAGCTTTAGGACTAGCGGGAGAGTTTTCACAGATACGCAGTATTTT. It specifies CASSFRTSGRVFTDTQYF.

There are a few counts of this clonotype. The chain recombines TRBV7-2 with TRBJ2-5; D uncertain. From germline, CDR1 is SGHTA and CDR2 FQGNSA. This CDR3 contains 13 residues. V was cut by 4 bases and J by 5 bases, with 11 bases left in between. The CDR3 region is CASSWAVRETQYF. The CDR3, as DNA: TGTGCCAGCAGCTGGGCTGTTAGGGAGACCCAGTACTTC.

This chain's CDR3 is CASSFRDRANTGELFF. The CDR3 DNA is TGTGCCAGCAGTTTCAGGGACAGAGCGAACACCGGGGAGCTGTTTTTT. This sequence joins TRBV6-5 and TRBJ2-2; 7 bases fit TRBD1. The J segment lost 0 bases and the V segment lost 4 bases, leaving 5 bases of the junction unmatched. The CDR3 length is 16 residues. Germline lookup yields CDR1 MNHEY and CDR2 SVGAGI.

The chain couples TRBV2 to TRBJ1-1; D ambiguous. CDR1 is SNHLY and CDR2 is FYNNEI in the germline V gene. This CDR3 comprises 11 residues. The V end lost 8 bases, the J end lost 7 bases, and 11 bases lay between the germline ends. CDR3: CASRNGREAFF. In nucleotides, the CDR3 is TGTGCCAGCCGCAACGGACGTGAAGCTTTCTTT.

This clonotype was seen a few times. This rearrangement joins TRBV25-1 to TRBJ2-5; D unclear. The CDR3 sequence is 12 residues long. The V gene lost 6 bases and the J gene lost 5 bases, with 10 bases spanning the gap. The V gene's germline CDR1 is MGHDK and CDR2 SYGVNS. Written as DNA, the CDR3 is TGTGCCAGCAGCCCCACTGCGGAGACCCAGTACTTC. Translation: CASSPTAETQYF.

This clonotype has more than one count but fewer than ten. The chain links TRBV7-2 to TRBJ2-3; no clear D. The CDR3 covers 16 residues. Germline values: CDR1 SGHTA, CDR2 FQGNSA. The V end lost 5 bases, the J end lost 1 base, and 16 bases lay between the germline ends. The CDR3 DNA reads as TGTGCCAGCAGCCTGAACGTAGGGCCGGGCACAGATACGCAGTATTTT. Encoded protein: CASSLNVGPGTDTQYF.

This clonotype was observed a single time. V gene TRBV30 combines with J gene TRBJ2-3; possible D gene TRBD2, 6 bases. This CDR3 has 13 residues. The V and J ends lost 4 bases and 2 bases respectively, with 10 bases between them. Germline V gives CDR1 GTSNPN, CDR2 SVGIG (reference sequence). The CDR3 here is CAWTAGNTDTQYF. The DNA for the CDR3 is TGTGCCTGGACGGCGGGGAACACAGATACGCAGTATTTT.